Below are 19 T cell receptor beta chains sequenced from a single sample in a study of regulatory T cells in long-lasting Graves disease. For TCR beta, libraries came from iRepertoire HTBI primers and Arm-PCR of CDR3 regions. MiXCR, applied by TCRdb to the multiplex PCR reads, yields one record per CDR3 protein. The sample shows 250,000 or so distinct CDR3 sequences, over 20% of them seen only once. Time point meaning: newly diagnosed GD, antithyroid drugs for less than 3 months. Extracted RNA from PBMCs served as the source of the TCR library. The source material was peripheral blood mononuclear cells (PBMCs), sampled at new diagnosis, from a patient treated with antithyroid drugs. These receptors all come from a female donor with Graves disease.

This clonotype has only a few counts. The V call is TRBV14, the J call TRBJ1-6; TRBD1 aligns across 7 bases. CDR3 length equals 14 residues. V lost 4 bases to trimming and J lost 7 bases; unmatched junction nucleotides: 4. CDR1 and CDR2 from the germline V gene are SGHDN and FVKESK. The CDR3 nucleotides read TGTGCCAGCAGCCGACAGGGTAGCAATTCACCCCTCCACTTT. This sequence encodes CASSRQGSNSPLHF.

In its sample, this clonotype was seen many times. The chain employs TRBV12-3 or TRBV12-4 and TRBJ2-5, with 10 nucleotides matching TRBD2. CDR3 length: 14 amino acids. The V gene end was trimmed by 9 bases and the J gene end by 5 bases; junction bases not matched to a gene: 9. CDR3 DNA sequence: TGTGCCAGTCTTGACTTGACTAGCGGGGAGACCCAGTACTTC. Residues: CASLDLTSGETQYF.

J is TRBJ1-4 and V is TRBV7-2; 8 nucleotides agree with TRBD1. J gave up 4 bases and V 5 bases, and 9 bases lay outside the gene matches. CDR1 is SGHTA and CDR2 is FQGNSA in the germline V gene. There are 16 residues in the CDR3. The CDR3 nucleotides are TGTGCCAGCAGCCCTCGGACAGGGCGGTTTAATGAAAAACTGTTTTTT. It translates to CASSPRTGRFNEKLFF. Looking up the rest from reference TRBV7-2 and TRBJ1-4 gives the full variable domain: GAGVSQSPSNKVTEKGKDVELRCDPISGHTALYWYRQSLGQGLEFLIYFQGNSAPDKSGLPSDRFSAERTGGSVSTLTIQRTQQEDSAVYLCASSPRTGRFNEKLFFGSGTQLSVL.

At least ten counts were recorded for this clonotype. V and J are TRBV20-1 and TRBJ2-3; D is ambiguous. Germline V CDR1 and CDR2: DFQATT, SNEGSKA (reference sequence). Trimming left V 4 bases short and J 0 bases short, with 2 bases between. This CDR3 spans 11 amino acids. CDR3 in amino acids: CSATSTDTQYF. In nucleotides, the CDR3 is TGCAGTGCTACTAGCACAGATACGCAGTATTTT.

This clonotype has at least ten counts. The chain employs TRBV7-9 and TRBJ1-1; D is unclear. The CDR3 extends over 15 amino acids. Germline CDR1 reads SEHNR; CDR2 reads FQNEAQ (reference sequence). Trimming took off 0 bases at V and 1 base at J, with 9 bases between the two ends. As DNA, the CDR3 is TGTGCCAGCAGCTTAGCATGGGGAGCGAACACTGAAGCTTTCTTT. Its translation is CASSLAWGANTEAFF.

The V call is TRBV29-1, the J call TRBJ2-7, with D unresolved. Trimming pared 7 bases from V and 3 bases from J, leaving 13 bases between. The length of the CDR3 is 12 residues. Germline V gene sequence: CDR1 SQVTM, CDR2 ANQGSEA. The CDR3 loop reads CSATTENYEQYF. DNA for the CDR3: TGCAGCGCAACTACAGAGAACTACGAGCAGTACTTC.

At least ten counts were recorded for this clonotype. The rearrangement uses TRBV6-2 or TRBV6-3 and TRBJ1-1; D gene unclear. CDR1 MNHEY and CDR2 SVGEGT come from the germline V gene. Trimming pared 2 bases from V and 1 base from J, leaving 14 bases between. This CDR3 has 16 amino acids. The CDR3 reads CASSYHRSSGNTEAFF. CDR3 in DNA: TGTGCCAGCAGTTACCACCGCTCGAGTGGGAACACTGAAGCTTTCTTT.

In this sample, this clonotype is medium-sized. V usage is TRBV15 and J usage is TRBJ2-4; no clear D gene. CDR1 and CDR2 from the germline V gene are LNHNV and YYDKDF (reference sequence). The CDR3 runs 16 residues. Trimming took 4 bases from V and 7 from J, leaving 20 bases between them. The CDR3: CATSTHHVGQVNIQYF. The CDR3 coding sequence is TGTGCCACCAGCACCCACCACGTAGGGCAGGTCAACATTCAGTACTTC.

This chain joins TRBV5-4 and TRBJ2-7; 9 bases are shared with TRBD1. The CDR3 contains 14 residues. J gave up 5 bases and V 2 bases, and 5 bases lay outside the gene matches. Germline assignment: CDR1 SGHNT and CDR2 YYREEE (reference sequence). The CDR3 reads CASSLYRGPNEQYF. The CDR3 nucleotides read TGTGCCAGCAGCTTATACAGGGGGCCAAACGAGCAGTACTTC.

The sample holds many counts of this clonotype. The chain recombines TRBV7-2 with TRBJ1-2, with D perhaps TRBD1 (6 bases). Germline values: CDR1 SGHTA, CDR2 FQGNSA. The CDR3 length is 11 residues. The V end lost 8 bases, the J end lost 8 bases, and 12 bases lay between the germline ends. This CDR3 reads CASGPGGGYTF. The CDR3 coding sequence is TGTGCCAGCGGACCCGGGGGCGGCTACACCTTC. The variable domain in full, completed from reference TRBV7-2 and TRBJ1-2, reads GAGVSQSPSNKVTEKGKDVELRCDPISGHTALYWYRQSLGQGLEFLIYFQGNSAPDKSGLPSDRFSAERTGGSVSTLTIQRTQQEDSAVYLCASGPGGGYTFGSGTRLTVV.

This clonotype appeared many times. CDR3 sequence: CASSYSSESGETQYF. The DNA for the CDR3 is TGTGCCAGCAGTTACTCGTCAGAATCTGGAGAGACCCAGTACTTC. The chain carries TRBV6-5 and TRBJ2-5; the D is unclear. V lost 0 bases to trimming and J lost 4 bases, with 12 bases between them. The CDR3 extends over 15 amino acids. The germline CDR1 and CDR2 sequences are MNHEY and SVGAGI.

This clonotype was observed at least ten times. This rearrangement joins TRBV4-3 to TRBJ2-7, with D maybe TRBD1 (5 bases). The CDR3 length is 13 residues. Trimming removed 2 bases from V and 5 bases from J, with 10 bases in between. Germline V gene sequence: CDR1 LGHNA, CDR2 YSLEER. This CDR3 is CASSQYQGDEQYF. Here the CDR3 DNA reads TGCGCCAGCAGCCAATACCAGGGCGACGAGCAGTACTTC.

In this sample, this clonotype turned up many times. The chain combines TRBV6-1 with TRBJ1-1; perhaps TRBD1 as D (5 bases). Germline V CDR1 and CDR2: MNHNS, SASEGT. V was shortened by 2 bases and J by 0 bases, with 13 bases between the two germline ends. The CDR3 has 16 amino acids. The CDR3 here is CASSERQHTMNTEAFF. In DNA form, the CDR3 reads TGTGCCAGCAGTGAAAGACAGCATACGATGAACACTGAAGCTTTCTTT.

This clonotype was observed many times. The DNA of the CDR3 is TGTGCCAGCAGGGGGACCGGCGTTGGGAATTCACCCCTCCACTTT. It is translated as CASRGTGVGNSPLHF. V gene TRBV6-2 or TRBV6-3 combines with J gene TRBJ1-6; possible D gene TRBD1, 5 bases. V was shortened by 6 bases and J by 7 bases, with 16 bases between the two germline ends. The CDR3 consists of 15 residues. Per the germline V gene, CDR1 is MNHEY and CDR2 is SVGEGT.

About this clonotype itself: A read error may explain this, as a much larger clone is one base away. The chain recombines TRBV7-9 with TRBJ1-2; TRBD1 aligns across 8 bases. Germline V gene data show CDR1 as SEHNR and CDR2 as FQNEAQ (reference sequence). The CDR3 is 14 amino acids. The CDR3 spells CASSRGQGNYGHTF. CDR3 sequence (DNA): TGTGCCAGCAGCCGTGGACAGGGCAACTATGGCCACACCTTC. Full variable domain (remainder filled in from reference TRBV7-9 and TRBJ1-2): DTGVSQNPRHKITKRGQNVTFRCDPISEHNRLYWYRQTLGQGPEFLTYFQNEAQLEKSRLLSDRFSAERPKGSFSTLEIQRTEQGDSAMYLCASSRGQGNYGHTFGSGTRLTVV.

This clonotype was detected once. This chain joins TRBV18 and TRBJ2-2; D assignment may be TRBD1 or TRBD2 (6 bases each). Germline V gene lookup returns CDR1 KGHSH and CDR2 LQKENI. The CDR3 covers 15 residues. V was pared by 5 bases and J by 0 bases, with 10 bases between. The CDR3: CASSAGTPNTGELFF. The CDR3 nucleotides are TGTGCCAGCTCAGCGGGGACACCGAACACCGGGGAGCTGTTTTTT.

This clonotype came up many times. This rearrangement joins TRBV12-3 or TRBV12-4 to TRBJ1-3; no definite D call. V lost 3 bases and J lost 0, with 9 bases in between. CDR3 size: 15 residues. This CDR3 reads CASSFRSHSGNTIYF. The CDR3 DNA reads as TGTGCCAGCAGTTTTCGCAGCCACTCTGGAAACACCATATATTTT.

As to this clonotype: This may be a read error, as it is one base from a much larger clone. The V gene is TRBV7-9, the J gene TRBJ2-5; D unresolved. The CDR3 length is 10 residues. V was cut by 4 bases and J by 7 bases, with 4 bases left in between. CDR1 is SEHNR, CDR2 FQNEAQ, per germline (reference sequence). The CDR3 DNA reads TGTGCCAGCAGCTCTAGGACCCAGTACTTC. This sequence encodes CASSSRTQYF.

This clonotype was observed many times. CDR3 protein: CASSRGRGPSTDTQYF. For the CDR3, the DNA is TGTGCCAGCAGTCGAGGGAGGGGGCCTAGCACAGATACGCAGTATTTT. The rearrangement joins TRBV28 to TRBJ2-3; the D gene could be TRBD1 or TRBD2 (7 bases each). Germline V gene data show CDR1 as MDHEN and CDR2 as SYDVKM. V was cut by 5 bases and J by 0 bases, with 15 bases left in between. The CDR3 spans 16 residues.